A single sample is the source of the 18 T cell receptor beta chains below, sequenced in a study of T cell repertoires in cytomegalovirus infection. TCRdb redid the calling of the reads with MiXCR, one entry per CDR3 protein. Found here are roughly 200,000 distinct CDR3 sequences, roughly 9.8% of them singletons; the top ten hold around 4.4%. Sequencing input: PBMCs. These receptors all come from a human donor in good health (CMV status not recorded). Some clones in this sample may be carry-over from other donors' samples.

This clonotype was counted many times. The rearrangement links TRBV25-1 to TRBJ2-2, with 14 bases that match TRBD2. CDR1 is MGHDK, CDR2 SYGVNS, per germline. This CDR3 is built from 18 residues. The V segment lost 4 bases and the J segment 6 bases; nucleotides outside the gene matches: 10. CDR3: CASSARTSGGRRSGELFF. In DNA form, the CDR3 reads TGTGCCAGCAGTGCCCGGACTAGCGGGGGGAGGAGGTCCGGGGAGCTGTTTTTT. Looking up the rest from reference TRBV25-1 and TRBJ2-2 gives the full variable domain: EADIYQTPRYLVIGTGKKITLECSQTMGHDKMYWYQQDPGMELHLIHYSYGVNSTEKGDLSSESTVSRIRTEHFPLTLESARPSHTSQYLCASSARTSGGRRSGELFFGEGSRLTVL.

This clonotype came up many times. The rearrangement joins TRBV7-2 to TRBJ2-3; no definite D call. Germline V gives CDR1 SGHTA, CDR2 FQGNSA. The CDR3 covers 17 residues. The V and J ends lost 4 bases and 4 bases respectively, with 21 bases between them. The chain's CDR3 is CASSSRGVGQYADTQYF. CDR3 nucleotides: TGTGCCAGCAGCTCCCGAGGAGTAGGCCAGTACGCAGATACGCAGTATTTT.

This clonotype was seen more than once but under ten times. The rearrangement uses TRBV14 and TRBJ2-1, with TRBD2 matching 9 bases. Germline V gene lookup returns CDR1 SGHDN and CDR2 FVKESK. The CDR3 runs 15 residues. Trimming cost V 6 bases and J 4 bases; bases outside gene matches: 7. The CDR3 is CASRPAGGIYNEQFF. CDR3 DNA: TGTGCCAGCAGACCAGCGGGGGGAATTTACAATGAGCAGTTCTTC.

This clonotype was detected many times. The chain combines TRBV7-2 with TRBJ2-3; 7 positions agree with TRBD2. V shed 4 bases, J shed 4 bases, and the junction held 11 bases outside the gene matches. The CDR3 loop spans 16 amino acids. Germline lookup yields CDR1 SGHTA and CDR2 FQGNSA. The CDR3 DNA is TGTGCCAGCAGCTCAGGGACTACCCGGTTTTCAGATACGCAGTATTTT. It translates to CASSSGTTRFSDTQYF.

The chain couples TRBV9 to TRBJ1-1; D remains ambiguous. This CDR3 comprises 12 residues. CDR1 SGDLS and CDR2 YYNGEE come from the germline V gene. V was shortened by 5 bases and J by 3 bases, with 8 bases between the two germline ends. CDR3 sequence (DNA): TGTGCCAGCAGGAATCCTGACACTGAAGCTTTCTTT. It yields the protein CASRNPDTEAFF.

At least ten counts were recorded for this clonotype. This rearrangement joins TRBV11-2 to TRBJ2-7, with a tentative D call TRBD2 (7 bases). Per the germline V gene, CDR1 is SGHAT and CDR2 is FQNNGV. This CDR3 spans 18 amino acids. V shed 3 bases and J shed 2 bases, with 23 bases lying between them. The CDR3 DNA is TGTGCCAGCAGCTTGGCGGGGGCGGCGGGGGCCTTCCCCTACGAGCAGTACTTC. As protein: CASSLAGAAGAFPYEQYF.

This clonotype was seen at least ten times. V usage is TRBV15 and J usage is TRBJ2-6, with D unresolved. This CDR3 spans 14 amino acids. The germline V gene encodes CDR1 LNHNV and CDR2 YYDKDF (reference sequence). V was trimmed by 4 bases and J by 2 bases, leaving 6 bases between them. CDR3 protein: CATSTRAGANVLTF. DNA of the CDR3: TGTGCCACCAGCACCAGAGCTGGGGCCAACGTCCTGACTTTC.

The V gene is TRBV29-1, the J gene TRBJ2-5, with D hard to call. With 4 bases removed from V and 3 bases from J, the gap between germline ends came to 12 bases. The CDR3 extends over 13 amino acids. The germline V gene encodes CDR1 SQVTM and CDR2 ANQGSEA. CDR3 loop: CSVVTASKETQYF. In nucleotides, the CDR3 is TGCAGCGTTGTTACAGCATCAAAAGAGACCCAGTACTTC.

The V gene is TRBV28, the J gene TRBJ2-1; 9 nucleotides match TRBD1. V dropped 3 bases and J dropped 4; count of bases not matched to a gene: 13. The CDR3 totals 18 residues. CDR1 and CDR2 (germline): MDHEN, SYDVKM. The CDR3 bases are TGTGCCAGCAGTTTCCCGGTGCTACAGGGGGCGCCATACAATGAGCAGTTCTTC. Residues: CASSFPVLQGAPYNEQFF.

This clonotype came up a few times. CDR3 sequence (DNA): TGTGCCACCAGCAGAAGGACAATTTCCAATCAGCCCCAGCATTTT. This codes for CATSRRTISNQPQHF. V usage is TRBV15 and J usage is TRBJ1-5; tentatively, D is TRBD1 (5 bases). CDR3 length: 15 amino acids. The V end was cut by 2 bases, the J end by 3 bases, with 11 bases between. CDR1 is LNHNV, CDR2 YYDKDF, per germline (reference sequence).

This clonotype was detected ten times or more. The chain uses TRBV6-2 or TRBV6-3 and TRBJ2-5; unclear D gene. The CDR3 totals 13 residues. Per germline, CDR1 MNHEY and CDR2 SVGEGT. With 2 bases removed from V and 2 bases from J, the gap between germline ends came to 6 bases. The CDR3 reads CASSYGRQETQYF. CDR3 coding DNA: TGTGCCAGCAGTTACGGTCGACAAGAGACCCAGTACTTC.

This clonotype was seen a few times. V gene TRBV10-3 combines with J gene TRBJ1-5, with 9 positions matching TRBD1. With V trimmed by 3 bases and J by 0 bases, 12 bases remained unmatched. The CDR3 spans 19 residues. The V gene's germline CDR1 is ENHRY and CDR2 SYGVKD. The CDR3 nucleotides are TGTGCCATCAGTGACCCCGGGACAGGGCCGGGTTATAGCAATCAGCCCCAGCATTTT. It yields the protein CAISDPGTGPGYSNQPQHF.

At least ten counts were recorded for this clonotype. The rearrangement uses TRBV7-2 and TRBJ2-7; perhaps TRBD1 as D (5 bases). This CDR3 is built from 14 residues. Trimming took off 1 base at V and 5 bases at J, with 12 bases between the two ends. The germline gives CDR1 SGHTA, CDR2 FQGNSA. Here the CDR3 DNA reads TGTGCCAGCAGCTTAGGCAGGGTAAACAACGAGCAGTACTTC. Amino acid sequence: CASSLGRVNNEQYF.

This clonotype was counted ten times or more. The gene calls are TRBV15 and TRBJ1-1; possibly TRBD1 for D (5 bases). CDR1 and CDR2 (germline): LNHNV, YYDKDF (reference sequence). The length of the CDR3 is 14 residues. Trimming left V 1 base short and J 4 bases short, with 10 bases between. The CDR3 sequence is CATSRGGVSTEAFF. CDR3 nucleotide sequence: TGTGCCACCAGCAGAGGGGGGGTGAGCACTGAAGCTTTCTTT.

This clonotype was detected ten times or more. Its ends do not fully match the called genes, so a read error is possible. V is TRBV7-2 and J is TRBJ2-3; TRBD1 is a possible D gene (6 bases). Per germline, CDR1 SGHTA and CDR2 FQGNSA. CDR3 length: 15 amino acids. In DNA, the CDR3 is TGTGCCAGCACCTTACAACAGGGTTTCGCAGATACGCAGTATTTT. It translates to CASTLQQGFADTQYF.

This clonotype has more than one count but fewer than ten. The V gene is TRBV2, the J gene TRBJ2-7; D could derive from TRBD1 or TRBD2 (6 bases each). The CDR3 spans 14 residues. The germline V gene has CDR1 SNHLY and CDR2 FYNNEI. Trimming removed 5 bases from V and 2 bases from J, with 13 bases in between. CDR3: CASSSARDTYEQYF. Written as DNA, the CDR3 is TGTGCCAGCAGTTCGGCGCGGGACACCTACGAGCAGTACTTC.

This clonotype occurred many times. The gene calls are TRBV7-2 and TRBJ2-2; 8 bases agree with TRBD2. The V segment lost 1 base and the J segment 4 bases; nucleotides outside the gene matches: 5. This CDR3 spans 16 amino acids. Germline CDR1 SGHTA, CDR2 FQGNSA. CDR3 region: CASSLGAGGATGELFF. The CDR3 DNA follows: TGTGCCAGCAGCTTAGGGGCGGGGGGAGCCACCGGGGAGCTGTTTTTT.

V is TRBV4-2 and J is TRBJ2-7; 14 positions match TRBD2. This CDR3 region has 17 residues. The germline V gene has CDR1 LGHNA and CDR2 YNFKEQ. Trimming removed 5 bases from V and 6 bases from J; junction bases left unmatched: 12. This CDR3 reads CASSAGLAGGAGGEQYF. For the CDR3, the DNA is TGTGCCAGCAGCGCTGGACTAGCGGGAGGTGCCGGTGGCGAGCAGTACTTC.